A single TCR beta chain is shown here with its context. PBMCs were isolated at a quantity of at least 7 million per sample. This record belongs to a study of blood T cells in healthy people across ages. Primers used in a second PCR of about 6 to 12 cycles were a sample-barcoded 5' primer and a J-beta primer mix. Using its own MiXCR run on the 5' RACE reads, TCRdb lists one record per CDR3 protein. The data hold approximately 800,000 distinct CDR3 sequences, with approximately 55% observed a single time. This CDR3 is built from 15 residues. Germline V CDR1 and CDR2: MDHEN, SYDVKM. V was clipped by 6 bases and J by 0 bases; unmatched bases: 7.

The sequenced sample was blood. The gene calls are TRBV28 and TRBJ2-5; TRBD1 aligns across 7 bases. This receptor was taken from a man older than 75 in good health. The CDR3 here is CASSPRDRHQETQYF. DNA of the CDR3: TGTGCCAGCAGCCCCCGGGACAGACACCAAGAGACCCAGTACTTC.